The T cell receptor beta chain under discussion was sequenced for a study of blood T cells in healthy people across ages. General study points: As naive T cell percentage varied, TCR beta diversity correlated strongly with it. Age brought a roughly linear fall in TCR beta diversity measured per million T cells.

Next came a second PCR, run for about 6 to 11 cycles, which used a sample-barcoded 5' primer along with a J-beta primer mix. Each TCR beta cDNA got a 12-nucleotide random molecular identifier. A single record per CDR3 protein comes from TCRdb applying MiXCR to the 5' RACE reads. This table holds hundreds of thousands of distinct CDR3 sequences, approximately 29% found once. With respect to this clonotype: Its specificity is not known. A read error may explain this, as a much larger clone is one base away.

Peripheral blood from each donor was collected in a volume of approximately 10 milliliters. This CDR3 contains 15 residues. Germline loops: CDR1 SGHRS, CDR2 YFSETQ. The V gene is TRBV5-1, the J gene TRBJ1-5; 8 bases are shared with TRBD1. This receptor was taken from a woman aged 80 or over in good health. The material sequenced was blood. The CDR3 DNA reads TGCGCCTGCAGCGCAGGGGGCTCTTTCAATCAGCCCCAGCATTTT. Amino acid sequence: CACSAGGSFNQPQHF.